The present T cell receptor beta chain was sequenced within a study of T cell repertoires in cytomegalovirus infection. This clonotype came up a few times. The antigen remains unidentified. In TCRdb, the reads were re-called with MiXCR into one record per CDR3 protein. The repertoire consists of hundreds of thousands of distinct CDR3 sequences, with just under 30% occurring once and the leading ten covering around 18%. Per germline, CDR1 SGHRS and CDR2 YFSETQ. There are 15 residues in the CDR3. J lost 4 bases, V lost 4 bases, and 10 bases had no gene match. This chain connects TRBV5-1 to TRBJ2-5; 7 nucleotides match TRBD1. The clonotype comes from a human donor in good health (CMV status not recorded). Some clones in this sample may be carry-over from other donors' samples. The sequencing here drew on cultured PBMCs, taken from culture after CMV antigen stimulation. CDR3 DNA sequence: TGCGCCAGCAGCCCCCGGGACAGCGTTAGAGAGACCCAGTACTTC. This codes for CASSPRDSVRETQYF.